This passage covers 30 T cell receptor beta chains from one sample sequenced in a study of cytomegalovirus exposure and HLA in healthy donors. 13 Jbeta primers and 60 Vbeta primers were used for the PCR. Libraries were prepared by immunoSEQ multiplex PCR; TCRdb keeps only in-frame clonotypes and omits some of them. The table has 150,000 to 180,000 clones, nearly 80% seen once. Sequencing was performed on PBMCs. These receptors all come from a young man in good health and CMV-seropositive.

The chain carries TRBV27 and TRBJ1-1; a possible D gene is TRBD1 (6 bases). From germline, CDR1 is MNHEY and CDR2 SMNVEV (reference sequence). The germline V and J ends were trimmed by 7 bases and 4 bases, with 13 bases remaining between them. The CDR3 consists of 13 residues. The DNA of the CDR3 is TGTGCCAGCATCCCCCTCAGGGGCACTGAAGCTTTCTTT. Translation: CASIPLRGTEAFF.

V gene TRBV28 combines with J gene TRBJ1-2; TRBD1 is a possible D gene (6 bases). CDR3 length equals 13 residues. Germline V CDR1 and CDR2: MDHEN, SYDVKM. V lost 6 bases, J lost 6 bases, and 14 bases lay in between. DNA for the CDR3: TGTGCCAGCAGGCCTACAGGGATCGATGGCTACACCTTC. Protein product: CASRPTGIDGYTF.

This chain connects TRBV15 to TRBJ2-2, with D hard to call. The length of the CDR3 is 14 residues. Germline CDR1 is LNHNV and CDR2 is YYDKDF (reference sequence). Trimming cost V 0 bases and J 7 bases, with 9 bases left between them. The CDR3 nucleotides read TGTGCCACCAGCAGAGACCCCACCGGCGGGGAGCTGTTTTTT. Protein sequence: CATSRDPTGGELFF.

J is TRBJ2-7 and V is TRBV5-1, with 11 positions matching TRBD2. CDR3 length equals 14 residues. Germline CDR1 SGHRS, CDR2 YFSETQ. After removal of 2 bases from V and 13 bases from J, the junction contained 11 bases not matched to a gene. CDR3 DNA: TGCGCCAGCAGCTTAATGGGACTAGCGGACGGGGTTTACTTC. Its protein product is CASSLMGLADGVYF.

The V and J genes are TRBV7-8 and TRBJ2-3; 9 positions agree with TRBD2. J gave up 2 bases and V 1 base, and 4 bases lay outside the gene matches. CDR1 and CDR2 (germline): SGHVS, FQNEAQ. The CDR3 has 16 residues. This CDR3 reads CASSLGVAGATDTQYF. In DNA, the CDR3 is TGTGCCAGCAGCTTAGGCGTAGCGGGAGCCACAGATACGCAGTATTTT.

In this sample, this clone turned up once. V and J are TRBV27 and TRBJ2-5, with D possibly being TRBD2 (6 bases). The CDR3 runs 16 residues. The germline V and J ends were trimmed by 5 bases and 4 bases, with 20 bases remaining between them. Germline-derived CDR1 and CDR2 are MNHEY and SMNVEV (reference sequence). The CDR3, as DNA: TGTGCCAGCAGTGGAACCGGGACGGCGGGAAGAGAGACCCAGTACTTC. It codes for CASSGTGTAGRETQYF.

Remarks on this clone: One end of the junction varies from germline; a read error may be responsible. The V call is TRBV7-9, the J call TRBJ2-3; 11 bases map to TRBD2. Germline values: CDR1 SEHNR, CDR2 FQNEAQ (reference sequence). The CDR3 covers 15 residues. CDR3 DNA: TGTTCCAGCAGCTCGACTAGCGGGACCGCTGGGGAGCAGTATTTT. Translating gives CSSSSTSGTAGEQYF.

V is TRBV30 and J is TRBJ1-1; D may be TRBD1 (6 bases). Germline V gene data show CDR1 as GTSNPN and CDR2 as SVGIG (reference sequence). The CDR3 has 16 amino acids. Trimming shortened V by 2 bases and J by 3 bases, and 19 bases separated the two germline ends. The CDR3: CAWSSKSAGEDTEAFF. The CDR3, as DNA: TGTGCCTGGAGTTCAAAATCGGCAGGGGAAGACACTGAAGCTTTCTTT.

This clone was detected only once. This sequence joins TRBV6-5 and TRBJ2-2; 7 nucleotides agree with TRBD2. Trimming at V came to 6 bases and at J to 7 bases, leaving 8 bases not matched to a gene. Germline V gives CDR1 MNHEY, CDR2 SVGAGI. The CDR3 length is 14 residues. CDR3 loop: CASSSSGLNGELFF. In DNA form, the CDR3 reads TGTGCCAGCAGCTCCTCGGGACTAAACGGGGAGCTGTTTTTT.

V is TRBV27 and J is TRBJ2-1; TRBD2 matches at 9 bases. With 2 bases clipped from V and 8 bases from J, the junction kept 7 bases outside the gene matches. The germline V gene encodes CDR1 MNHEY and CDR2 SMNVEV (reference sequence). The CDR3 is made up of 15 amino acids. The CDR3 reads CASSLGSGSVYEQFF. CDR3 coding DNA: TGTGCCAGCAGTTTAGGTAGCGGGAGTGTCTATGAGCAGTTCTTC.

This clone appeared a few times. The chain joins TRBV4-2 to TRBJ2-1; 7 bases line up with TRBD2. The CDR3 totals 15 residues. V trimming: 4 bases; J trimming: 7 bases; junction bases outside the gene matches: 10. CDR1 is LGHNA, CDR2 YNFKEQ, per germline. This CDR3 is CASSPGSASGNEQFF. The CDR3, as DNA: TGTGCCAGCAGCCCCGGGTCGGCTAGCGGTAATGAGCAGTTCTTC.

The rearrangement joins TRBV27 to TRBJ2-7, with 7 bases fitting TRBD1. Germline values: CDR1 MNHEY, CDR2 SMNVEV (reference sequence). With 0 bases clipped from V and 0 bases from J, the junction kept 5 bases outside the gene matches. This CDR3 region has 16 residues. CDR3 nucleotide sequence: TGTGCCAGCAGTTTATCTTCGGGACAGAACTCCTACGAGCAGTACTTC. Translating gives CASSLSSGQNSYEQYF.

The chain recombines TRBV4-1 with TRBJ2-1, with 10 bases aligning to TRBD2. This CDR3 spans 19 amino acids. Germline V gene lookup returns CDR1 MGHRA and CDR2 YSYEKL. V trimming: 4 bases; J trimming: 0 bases; junction bases outside the gene matches: 12. The CDR3 region has the DNA TGCGCCAGCAGCCTCCTTCCGGGACTAGCGCGCAGCTCCTACAATGAGCAGTTCTTC. Translated: CASSLLPGLARSSYNEQFF.

The rearrangement joins TRBV7-2 to TRBJ1-3; D is undetermined. Between the trimmed V and J ends, which lost 1 base and 0 bases, there was a span of 10 bases. CDR1 is SGHTA, CDR2 FQGNSA, per germline. The CDR3 spans 16 residues. This CDR3 is CASSLVRSYSGNTIYF. The CDR3 DNA follows: TGTGCCAGCAGCTTAGTGCGGAGTTACTCTGGAAACACCATATATTTT.

This chain uses TRBV18 with TRBJ1-5; 7 nucleotides align to TRBD1. Unmatched junction bases numbered 7, after V lost 6 bases and J lost 5 bases. Germline lookup yields CDR1 KGHSH and CDR2 LQKENI. The CDR3 has 14 residues. The CDR3 DNA sequence: TGTGCCAGCTCCCGAGGACAGGTTGATCAGCCCCAGCATTTT. Its translation: CASSRGQVDQPQHF.

The J gene is TRBJ2-1, the V gene TRBV10-2; 16 nucleotides agree with TRBD2. Trimming at V came to 5 bases and at J to 7 bases, leaving 5 bases not matched to a gene. Germline values: CDR1 WSHSY, CDR2 SAAADI. The CDR3 consists of 16 residues. Written as DNA, the CDR3 is TGCGCCAGCAGTTTCCTGGGACTAGCGGGAGGGAATGAGCAGTTCTTC. It codes for CASSFLGLAGGNEQFF.

This rearrangement joins TRBV6-6 to TRBJ2-1; D not resolved. Trimming cost V 6 bases and J 3 bases, with 9 bases left between them. The CDR3 has 13 residues. Germline lookup yields CDR1 MNHNY and CDR2 SVGAGI (reference sequence). This CDR3 reads CASRSEVYNEQFF. CDR3 nucleotides: TGTGCCAGCAGGTCCGAGGTCTACAATGAGCAGTTCTTC.

A single count supports this clone. The genes are TRBV5-1 and TRBJ2-1; TRBD2 might be the D (6 bases). Trimming took 4 bases from V and 5 from J, leaving 16 bases between them. The CDR3 sequence is 15 residues long. Germline V gene data show CDR1 as SGHRS and CDR2 as YFSETQ. For the CDR3, the DNA is TGCGCCAGCAGCATAATGGGGGGTAGCGACAATGAGCAGTTCTTC. This encodes CASSIMGGSDNEQFF.

This chain joins TRBV6-1 and TRBJ1-2, with 11 positions matching TRBD1. V was pared by 6 bases and J by 8 bases, with 8 bases of the junction left unmatched. The CDR3 extends over 14 amino acids. Germline V gene data show CDR1 as MNHNS and CDR2 as SASEGT. This CDR3 reads CASSTGTGGRGYTF. DNA for the CDR3: TGTGCCAGCAGCACCGGGACAGGGGGACGGGGCTACACCTTC.

The chain employs TRBV7-9 and TRBJ2-7; tentative D call: TRBD1 (6 bases). The germline V and J ends were trimmed by 4 bases and 0 bases, with 13 bases remaining between them. The CDR3 sequence is 15 residues long. Germline V CDR1 and CDR2: SEHNR, FQNEAQ (reference sequence). The CDR3 DNA is TGTGCCAGCAGCTCCAGGGGAGAGCACTCCTACGAGCAGTACTTC. This gives the protein CASSSRGEHSYEQYF. Variable domain in full (rest from reference TRBV7-9 and TRBJ2-7): DTGVSQNPRHKITKRGQNVTFRCDPISEHNRLYWYRQTLGQGPEFLTYFQNEAQLEKSRLLSDRFSAERPKGSFSTLEIQRTEQGDSAMYLCASSSRGEHSYEQYFGPGTRLTVT.

This clone was seen only a few times. This rearrangement joins TRBV6-1 to TRBJ2-7, with unresolved D. The CDR3 spans 13 residues. V shed 1 base and J shed 3 bases, with 7 bases lying between them. In germline, CDR1 is MNHNS, CDR2 SASEGT. The CDR3 spells CASSEGRDYEQYF. The DNA for the CDR3 is TGTGCCAGCAGTGAAGGGAGAGACTACGAGCAGTACTTC.

This chain's CDR3 is CASSLLSSGRPDTQYF. DNA of the CDR3: TGCGCCAGCAGCTTGCTGTCTAGCGGGAGACCAGATACGCAGTATTTT. J is TRBJ2-3 and V is TRBV5-1; 10 bases match TRBD2. V gave up 1 base and J gave up 4 bases; unmatched junction bases: 6. In germline, CDR1 is SGHRS, CDR2 YFSETQ. The CDR3 has 16 amino acids.

This chain uses TRBV7-9 with TRBJ2-5; 9 bases fit TRBD2. The DNA matches TRBJ2-7 better at its end, which makes the J call doubtful. The CDR3 sequence is 14 residues long. Germline CDR1 SEHNR, CDR2 FQNEAQ (reference sequence). This CDR3 is CASSLVAGGDEQYF. The CDR3 DNA follows: TGTGCCAGCAGCTTAGTGGCGGGAGGGGACGAGCAGTACTTC.

CDR3 sequence: CASSLRRDQNTEAFF. The CDR3 nucleotides are TGTGCCAGCAGCCTCCGGCGGGACCAGAACACTGAAGCTTTCTTT. The chain uses TRBV9 and TRBJ1-1; D possibly corresponds to TRBD1 (5 bases). Deletions cut 4 bases from V and 1 base from J, with 14 bases between. Germline V CDR1 and CDR2: SGDLS, YYNGEE. CDR3 size: 15 residues.

The rearrangement links TRBV10-1 to TRBJ2-1; D unclear. Trimming shortened V by 2 bases and J by 0 bases, and 11 bases separated the two germline ends. CDR1 is WNHNN, CDR2 SYGVQD, per germline (reference sequence). There are 16 residues in the CDR3. The CDR3 DNA reads as TGCGCCAGCAGTGAGGTTGCAGACTTCTCCTACAATGAGCAGTTCTTC. Protein product: CASSEVADFSYNEQFF.

This sequence joins TRBV15 and TRBJ2-7; 9 bases align to TRBD2. Germline CDR1 and CDR2: LNHNV and YYDKDF (reference sequence). This CDR3 spans 17 amino acids. The trim removed 3 bases at V and 5 bases at J, leaving 14 bases unmatched. The CDR3 DNA reads TGTGCCACCAGCAGGCGGCAGGTAGCGGGGGAGATGGACGAGCAGTACTTC. Protein: CATSRRQVAGEMDEQYF.

The chain uses TRBV18 and TRBJ2-7, with D perhaps TRBD1 (6 bases). V dropped 4 bases and J dropped 3 bases, with 10 bases sitting between them. CDR3 length equals 13 residues. Germline lookup yields CDR1 KGHSH and CDR2 LQKENI. In nucleotides, the CDR3 is TGTGCCAGCTCACGGTCAGGGGTCTACGAGCAGTACTTC. It codes for CASSRSGVYEQYF.

V usage is TRBV19 and J usage is TRBJ2-7; the D gene is possibly TRBD1 (5 bases). This CDR3 has 13 amino acids. The germline V gene encodes CDR1 LNHDA and CDR2 SQIVND (reference sequence). V was trimmed by 5 bases and J by 3 bases, leaving 11 bases between them. CDR3 in amino acids: CASSRQHNYEQYF. CDR3 coding DNA: TGTGCCAGTAGTCGACAGCATAACTACGAGCAGTACTTC.

This clone came up once. The chain uses TRBV9 and TRBJ1-3; D uncertain. This CDR3 comprises 14 residues. V was cut by 3 bases and J by 2 bases, with 9 bases left in between. Germline CDR1 SGDLS, CDR2 YYNGEE. The CDR3 DNA is TGTGCCAGCAGCGCCCTAACGGCTGGAAACACCATATATTTT. Translated, it gives CASSALTAGNTIYF. Full variable domain (remainder filled in from reference TRBV9 and TRBJ1-3): DSGVTQTPKHLITATGQRVTLRCSPRSGDLSVYWYQQSLDQGLQFLIQYYNGEERAKGNILERFSAQQFPDLHSELNLSSLELGDSALYFCASSALTAGNTIYFGEGSWLTVV.

This rearrangement joins TRBV7-9 to TRBJ2-3; 9 bases match TRBD1. Germline V gene lookup returns CDR1 SEHNR and CDR2 FQNEAQ (reference sequence). V shed 5 bases, J shed 4 bases, and the junction held 7 bases outside the gene matches. This CDR3 spans 15 amino acids. CDR3 coding DNA: TGTGCCAGCAGCAAGGGACAGGGCCACGCAGATACGCAGTATTTT. Amino acids: CASSKGQGHADTQYF. Together with reference TRBV7-9 and TRBJ2-3, the CDR3 gives the full variable domain: DTGVSQNPRHKITKRGQNVTFRCDPISEHNRLYWYRQTLGQGPEFLTYFQNEAQLEKSRLLSDRFSAERPKGSFSTLEIQRTEQGDSAMYLCASSKGQGHADTQYFGPGTRLTVL.